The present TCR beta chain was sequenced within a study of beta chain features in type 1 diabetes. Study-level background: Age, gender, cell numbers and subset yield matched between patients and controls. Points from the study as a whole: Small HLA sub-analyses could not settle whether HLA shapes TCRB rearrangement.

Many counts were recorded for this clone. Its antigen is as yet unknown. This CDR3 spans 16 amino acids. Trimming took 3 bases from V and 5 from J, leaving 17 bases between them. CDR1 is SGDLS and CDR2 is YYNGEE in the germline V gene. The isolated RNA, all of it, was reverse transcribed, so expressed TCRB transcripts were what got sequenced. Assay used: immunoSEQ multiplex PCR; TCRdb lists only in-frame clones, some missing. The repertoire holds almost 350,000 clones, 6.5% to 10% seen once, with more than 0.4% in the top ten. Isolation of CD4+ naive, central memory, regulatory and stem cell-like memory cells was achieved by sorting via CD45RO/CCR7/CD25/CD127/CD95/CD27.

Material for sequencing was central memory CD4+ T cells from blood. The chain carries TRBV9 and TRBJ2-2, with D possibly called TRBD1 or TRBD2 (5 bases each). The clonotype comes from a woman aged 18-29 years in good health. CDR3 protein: CASSGGIGANTGELFF. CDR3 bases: TGTGCCAGCAGCGGAGGAATCGGGGCTAATACCGGGGAGCTGTTTTTT.